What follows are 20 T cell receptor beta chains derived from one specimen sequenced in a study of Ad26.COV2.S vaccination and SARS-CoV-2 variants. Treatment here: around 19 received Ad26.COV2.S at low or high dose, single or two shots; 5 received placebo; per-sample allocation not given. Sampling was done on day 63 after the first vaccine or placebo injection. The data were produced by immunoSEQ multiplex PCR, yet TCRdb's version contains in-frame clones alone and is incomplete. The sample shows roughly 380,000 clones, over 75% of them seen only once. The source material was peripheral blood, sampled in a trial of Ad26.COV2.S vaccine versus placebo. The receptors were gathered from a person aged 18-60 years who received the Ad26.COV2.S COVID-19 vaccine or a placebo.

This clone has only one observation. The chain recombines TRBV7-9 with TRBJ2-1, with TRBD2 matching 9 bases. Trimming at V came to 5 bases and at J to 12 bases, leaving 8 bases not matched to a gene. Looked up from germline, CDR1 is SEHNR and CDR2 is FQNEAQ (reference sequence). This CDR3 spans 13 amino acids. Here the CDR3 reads CASSTRPGLAQFF. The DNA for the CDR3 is TGTGCCAGCAGCACACGACCGGGACTAGCGCAGTTCTTC.

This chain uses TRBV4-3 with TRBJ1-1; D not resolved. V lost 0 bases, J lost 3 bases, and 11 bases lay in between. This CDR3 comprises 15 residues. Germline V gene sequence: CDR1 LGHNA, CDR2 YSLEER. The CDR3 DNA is TGCGCCAGCAGCCAAGATCGGGTGGGGTACACTGAAGCTTTCTTT. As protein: CASSQDRVGYTEAFF.

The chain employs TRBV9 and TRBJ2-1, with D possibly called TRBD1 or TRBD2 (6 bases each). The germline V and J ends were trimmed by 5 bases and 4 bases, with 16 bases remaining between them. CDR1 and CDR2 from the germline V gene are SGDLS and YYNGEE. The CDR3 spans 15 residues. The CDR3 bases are TGTGCCAGCAGTATCGGGGGCGTCCCTTACAATGAGCAGTTCTTC. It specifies CASSIGGVPYNEQFF.

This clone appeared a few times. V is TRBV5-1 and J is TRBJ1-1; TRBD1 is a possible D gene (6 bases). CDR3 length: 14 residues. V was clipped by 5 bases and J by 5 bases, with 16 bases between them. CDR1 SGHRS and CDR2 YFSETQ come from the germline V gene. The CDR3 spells CASRFADSGTEAFF. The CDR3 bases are TGCGCCAGCAGGTTCGCGGACAGTGGGACTGAAGCTTTCTTT.

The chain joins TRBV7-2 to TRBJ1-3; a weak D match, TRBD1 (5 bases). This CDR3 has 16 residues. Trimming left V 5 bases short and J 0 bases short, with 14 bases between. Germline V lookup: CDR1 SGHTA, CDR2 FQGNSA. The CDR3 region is CASSVQGASSGNTIYF. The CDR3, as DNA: TGTGCCAGCAGCGTCCAAGGGGCCAGCTCTGGAAACACCATATATTTT.

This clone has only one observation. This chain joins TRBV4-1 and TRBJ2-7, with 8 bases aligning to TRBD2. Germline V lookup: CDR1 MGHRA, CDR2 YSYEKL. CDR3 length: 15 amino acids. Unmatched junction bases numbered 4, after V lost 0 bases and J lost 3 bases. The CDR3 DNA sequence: TGCGCCAGCAGCCAAGAGTTAGCGGGGCTCTACGAGCAGTACTTC. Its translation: CASSQELAGLYEQYF.

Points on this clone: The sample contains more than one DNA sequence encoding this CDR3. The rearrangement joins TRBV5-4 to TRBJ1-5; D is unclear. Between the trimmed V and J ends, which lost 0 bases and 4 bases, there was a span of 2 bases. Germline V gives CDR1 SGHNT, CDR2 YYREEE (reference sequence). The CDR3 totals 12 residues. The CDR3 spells CASSLGNQPQHF. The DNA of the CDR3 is TGTGCCAGCAGCTTGGGAAATCAGCCCCAGCATTTT.

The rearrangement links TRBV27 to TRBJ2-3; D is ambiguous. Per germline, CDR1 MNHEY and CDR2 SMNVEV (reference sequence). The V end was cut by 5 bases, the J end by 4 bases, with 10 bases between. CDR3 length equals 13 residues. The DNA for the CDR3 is TGTGCCAGCAGTACGTTTCAGGCAGATACGCAGTATTTT. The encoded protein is CASSTFQADTQYF.

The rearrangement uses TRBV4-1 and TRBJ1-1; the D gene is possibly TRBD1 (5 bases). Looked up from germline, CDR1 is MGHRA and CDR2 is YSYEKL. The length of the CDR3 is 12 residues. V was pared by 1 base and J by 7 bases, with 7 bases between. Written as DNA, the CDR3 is TGCGCCAGCAGCCAAGTGGGGGGTGAAGCTTTCTTT. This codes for CASSQVGGEAFF.

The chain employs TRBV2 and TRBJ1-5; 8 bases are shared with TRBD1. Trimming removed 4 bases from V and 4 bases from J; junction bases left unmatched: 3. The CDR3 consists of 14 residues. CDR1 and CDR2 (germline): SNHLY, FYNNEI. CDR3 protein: CASSVTGANQPQHF. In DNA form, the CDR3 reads TGTGCCAGCAGTGTGACAGGGGCTAATCAGCCCCAGCATTTT.

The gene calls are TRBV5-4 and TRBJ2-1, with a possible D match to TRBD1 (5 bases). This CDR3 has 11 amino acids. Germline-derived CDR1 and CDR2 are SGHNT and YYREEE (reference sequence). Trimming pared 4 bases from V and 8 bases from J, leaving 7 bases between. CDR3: CASSAGYEQFF. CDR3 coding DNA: TGTGCCAGCAGCGCAGGGTATGAGCAGTTCTTC.

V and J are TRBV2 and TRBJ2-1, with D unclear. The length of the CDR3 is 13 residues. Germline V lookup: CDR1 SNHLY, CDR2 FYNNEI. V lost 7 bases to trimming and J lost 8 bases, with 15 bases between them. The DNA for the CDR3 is TGTGCCAGCACAAGGGCGGTCCAATATGAGCAGTTCTTC. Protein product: CASTRAVQYEQFF.

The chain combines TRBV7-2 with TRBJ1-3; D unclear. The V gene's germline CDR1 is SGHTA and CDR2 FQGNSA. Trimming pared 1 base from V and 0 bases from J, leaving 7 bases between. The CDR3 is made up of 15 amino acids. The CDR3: CASSLVPPSGNTIYF. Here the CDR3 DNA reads TGTGCCAGCAGCTTAGTTCCCCCCTCTGGAAACACCATATATTTT.

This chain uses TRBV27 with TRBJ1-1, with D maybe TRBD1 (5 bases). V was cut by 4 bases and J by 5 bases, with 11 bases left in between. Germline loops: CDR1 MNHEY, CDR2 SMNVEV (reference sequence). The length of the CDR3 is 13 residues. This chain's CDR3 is CASSSGRTTEAFF. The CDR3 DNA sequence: TGTGCCAGCAGTTCAGGGAGAACGACTGAAGCTTTCTTT.

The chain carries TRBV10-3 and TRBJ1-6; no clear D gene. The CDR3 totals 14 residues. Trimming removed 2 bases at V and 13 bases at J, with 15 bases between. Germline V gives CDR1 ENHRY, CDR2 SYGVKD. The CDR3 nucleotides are TGTGCCATCAGTGAGGGACTGGTCGTTTCGCCCCTCCACTTT. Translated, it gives CAISEGLVVSPLHF.

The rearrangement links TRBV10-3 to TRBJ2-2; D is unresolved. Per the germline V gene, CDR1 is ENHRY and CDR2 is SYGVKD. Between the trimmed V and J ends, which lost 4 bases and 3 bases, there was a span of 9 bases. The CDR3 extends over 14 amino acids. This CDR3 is CAISVGGDTGELFF. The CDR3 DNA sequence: TGTGCCATCAGTGTTGGCGGAGACACCGGGGAGCTGTTTTTT.

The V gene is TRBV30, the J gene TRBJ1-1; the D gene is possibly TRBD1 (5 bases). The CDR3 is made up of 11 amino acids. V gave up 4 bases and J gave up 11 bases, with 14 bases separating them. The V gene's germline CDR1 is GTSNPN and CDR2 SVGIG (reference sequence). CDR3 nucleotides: TGTGCCTGGACTAGGGGTGTGAGCGCTTTCTTT. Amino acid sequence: CAWTRGVSAFF.

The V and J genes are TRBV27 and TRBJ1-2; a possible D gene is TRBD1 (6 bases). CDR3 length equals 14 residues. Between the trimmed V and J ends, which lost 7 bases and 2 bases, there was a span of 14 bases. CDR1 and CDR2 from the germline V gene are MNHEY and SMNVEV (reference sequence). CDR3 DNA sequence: TGTGCCAGCACTCCTACGACAGGAAACTATGGCTACACCTTC. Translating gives CASTPTTGNYGYTF.

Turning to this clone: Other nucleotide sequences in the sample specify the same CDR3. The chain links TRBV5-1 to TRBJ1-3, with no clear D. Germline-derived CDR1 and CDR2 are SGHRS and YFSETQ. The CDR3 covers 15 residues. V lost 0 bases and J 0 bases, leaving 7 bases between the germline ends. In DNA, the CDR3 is TGCGCCAGCAGCTTGGCCGGTACCTCTGGAAACACCATATATTTT. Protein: CASSLAGTSGNTIYF.

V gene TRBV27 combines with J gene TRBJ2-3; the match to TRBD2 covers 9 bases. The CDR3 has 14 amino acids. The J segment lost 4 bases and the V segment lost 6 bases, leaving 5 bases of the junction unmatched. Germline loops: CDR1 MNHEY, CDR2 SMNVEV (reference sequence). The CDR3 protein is CASSRGGAADTQYF. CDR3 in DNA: TGTGCCAGCAGCCGCGGGGGGGCCGCAGATACGCAGTATTTT.